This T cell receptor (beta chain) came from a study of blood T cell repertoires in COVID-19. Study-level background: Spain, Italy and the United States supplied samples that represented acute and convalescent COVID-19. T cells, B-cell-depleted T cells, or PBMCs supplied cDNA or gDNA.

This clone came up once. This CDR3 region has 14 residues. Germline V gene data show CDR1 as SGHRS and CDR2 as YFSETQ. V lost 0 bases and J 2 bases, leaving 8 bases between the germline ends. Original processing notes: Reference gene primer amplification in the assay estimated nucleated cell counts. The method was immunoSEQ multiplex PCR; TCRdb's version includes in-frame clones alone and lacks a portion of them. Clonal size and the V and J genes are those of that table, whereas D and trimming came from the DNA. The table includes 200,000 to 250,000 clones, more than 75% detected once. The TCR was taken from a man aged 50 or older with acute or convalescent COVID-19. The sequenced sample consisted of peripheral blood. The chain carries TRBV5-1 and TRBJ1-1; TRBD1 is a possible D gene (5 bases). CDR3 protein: CASSLGTRNTEAFF. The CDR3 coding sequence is TGCGCCAGCAGCTTGGGGACACGTAACACTGAAGCTTTCTTT.